The rows below give T cell receptor beta chains drawn from one sample of a study of T cell responses to AZD1222 COVID-19 vaccine. Method: immunoSEQ multiplex PCR; TCRdb's copy keeps in-frame clones and lacks some. This repertoire shows 120,000 to 150,000 clones, about nine tenths found once; its top ten account for around 3.6%. This specimen consisted of peripheral blood, obtained on day 0 of AZD1222 vaccination. Source of these receptors: an adult in good health. CDR3s include the opening cysteine and the closing phenylalanine or tryptophan. The D gene is left open where the match is weak. A clone size is listed for some rows: how often the clone was seen (once, few, many), or a class if it is expanded.

J: TRBJ1-2; size: .; V: TRBV19; D: .; CDR3: CASSTPPLTAYGYTF; DNA: TGTGCCAGTAGTACCCCCCCCCTAACAGCATATGGCTACACCTTC
J: TRBJ2-7; size: .; V: TRBV25-1; D: .; CDR3: CASSGTEKGSYEQYF; DNA: TGTGCCAGCAGTGGAACGGAGAAGGGCTCCTACGAGCAGTACTTC
J: TRBJ1-2; size: .; V: TRBV5-1; D: TRBD1; CDR3: CASSLATGNYGYTF; DNA: TGCGCCAGCAGCTTGGCGACAGGGAACTATGGCTACACCTTC
J: TRBJ2-5; size: .; V: TRBV4-1; D: .; CDR3: CASSHEGVRETQYF; DNA: TGCGCCAGCAGCCACGAGGGAGTCAGAGAGACCCAGTACTTC
J: TRBJ1-4; size: .; V: TRBV30; D: TRBD1; CDR3: CAWSIPGGTNEKLFF; DNA: TGTGCCTGGAGTATTCCAGGGGGGACTAATGAAAAACTGTTTTTT
J: TRBJ2-7; size: .; V: TRBV19; D: TRBD2; CDR3: CASTLTSGSYYEQYF; DNA: TGTGCCAGTACCCTGACTAGCGGAAGCTACTACGAGCAGTACTTC
J: TRBJ2-3; size: .; V: TRBV5-1; D: TRBD2; CDR3: CATMITGGHRDTQYF; DNA: TGCGCCACCATGATTACGGGGGGTCACCGGGATACGCAGTATTTT
J: TRBJ2-2; size: once; V: TRBV7-2; D: TRBD1; CDR3: CASSLLPDRAGGELFF; DNA: TGTGCCAGCAGCTTACTCCCCGACAGGGCGGGCGGGGAGCTGTTTTTT
J: TRBJ1-6; size: .; V: TRBV5-1; D: .; CDR3: CASRAEGNSPLHF; DNA: TGCGCCAGCAGGGCGGAGGGGAATTCACCCCTCCACTTT
J: TRBJ2-1; size: few; V: TRBV9; D: TRBD2; CDR3: CASSGRLAGGYNEQFF; DNA: TGTGCCAGCAGCGGAAGACTAGCGGGGGGCTACAATGAGCAGTTCTTC
J: TRBJ2-7; size: .; V: TRBV5-1; D: .; CDR3: CASRTGRGTYEQYF; DNA: TGCGCCAGCCGAACAGGGCGAGGGACCTACGAGCAGTACTTC
J: TRBJ2-5; size: .; V: TRBV6-1; D: TRBD1; CDR3: CASSEMGQALETQYF; DNA: TGTGCCAGCAGTGAGATGGGACAGGCCCTAGAGACCCAGTACTTC
J: TRBJ1-5; size: .; V: TRBV29-1; D: .; CDR3: CSALLGGSRQPQHF; DNA: TGCAGCGCCCTCCTCGGAGGGTCTAGGCAGCCCCAGCATTTT
J: TRBJ2-1; size: .; V: TRBV9; D: TRBD2; CDR3: CASSVSLSGRAGSYNEQFF; DNA: TGTGCCAGCAGCGTATCCCTTTCCGGGAGGGCTGGGTCCTACAATGAGCAGTTCTTC
J: TRBJ2-5; size: .; V: TRBV7-9; D: .; CDR3: CASRSPGAKETQYF; DNA: TGTGCCAGCAGGAGTCCGGGGGCGAAAGAGACCCAGTACTTC
J: TRBJ1-4; size: .; V: TRBV11-2; D: TRBD1; CDR3: CASSFSAGGLNEKLFF; DNA: TGTGCCAGCAGCTTCTCTGCAGGGGGGCTAAATGAAAAACTGTTTTTT
J: TRBJ2-1; size: .; V: TRBV6-2/TRBV6-3; D: TRBD2; CDR3: CASSQARGNNEQFF; DNA: TGTGCCAGCAGTCAAGCGCGGGGGAATAATGAGCAGTTCTTC
J: TRBJ2-7; size: .; V: TRBV3-1/TRBV3-2; D: .; CDR3: CASSQGTISYEQYF; DNA: TGTGCCAGCAGCCAAGGGACTATATCCTACGAGCAGTACTTC
J: TRBJ2-1; size: .; V: TRBV19; D: .; CDR3: CASTRGEGRDEQFF; DNA: TGTGCCAGTACTAGGGGGGAGGGTCGTGATGAGCAGTTCTTC
J: TRBJ1-5; size: .; V: TRBV18; D: .; CDR3: CASSPIRGGIHQPQHF; DNA: TGTGCCAGCTCACCAATCAGGGGAGGTATCCATCAGCCCCAGCATTTT
J: TRBJ2-7; size: .; V: TRBV19; D: .; CDR3: CASSISRNRNGEQYF; DNA: TGTGCCAGTAGTATTTCGCGAAACAGGAACGGCGAGCAGTACTTC
J: TRBJ2-3; size: .; V: TRBV6-5; D: TRBD2; CDR3: CASGTSGRATDTQYF; DNA: TGTGCCAGTGGGACTAGCGGGAGGGCAACGGATACGCAGTATTTT
J: TRBJ1-2; size: .; V: TRBV19; D: TRBD1; CDR3: CASTPGQVYGYTF; DNA: TGTGCCAGTACCCCGGGACAGGTCTATGGCTACACCTTC
J: TRBJ2-1; size: .; V: TRBV19; D: .; CDR3: CASSIASDYEQFF; DNA: TGTGCCAGTAGTATAGCCTCAGACTATGAGCAGTTCTTC
J: TRBJ2-7; size: once; V: TRBV6-6; D: .; CDR3: CASSYRAREPEQYF; DNA: TGTGCCAGCAGTTACCGGGCGAGGGAACCCGAGCAGTACTTC
J: TRBJ2-2; size: once; V: TRBV4-3; D: .; CDR3: CASSQEWFGELFF; DNA: TGCGCCAGCAGCCAAGAGTGGTTCGGGGAGCTGTTTTTT